This TCR beta chain was found in a study of Ad26.COV2.S vaccination and SARS-CoV-2 variants. Unmatched junction bases numbered 10, after V lost 3 bases and J lost 6 bases. This CDR3 comprises 18 residues. Germline V lookup: CDR1 LNHDA, CDR2 SQIVND (reference sequence). Noted treatment: roughly 18 received Ad26.COV2.S at low or high dose, single or two shots; about 5 received placebo; per-sample allocation not given. All samples were drawn on day 63, counting from the first vaccine or placebo injection. Here immunoSEQ multiplex PCR was the method, and the copy in TCRdb shows in-frame clones only, minus some. The repertoire holds about 330,000 clones, with approximately 87% as singletons.

The TCR originated in a person between 18 and 60 years old who received the Ad26.COV2.S COVID-19 vaccine or a placebo. The rearrangement joins TRBV19 to TRBJ2-2; 13 bases match TRBD2. This sample comprised peripheral blood, obtained in a trial of Ad26.COV2.S vaccine versus placebo. The CDR3: CASSIPPLAGGRSGELFF. The CDR3 coding sequence is TGTGCCAGTAGTATTCCCCCACTAGCGGGGGGGCGATCCGGGGAGCTGTTTTTT.